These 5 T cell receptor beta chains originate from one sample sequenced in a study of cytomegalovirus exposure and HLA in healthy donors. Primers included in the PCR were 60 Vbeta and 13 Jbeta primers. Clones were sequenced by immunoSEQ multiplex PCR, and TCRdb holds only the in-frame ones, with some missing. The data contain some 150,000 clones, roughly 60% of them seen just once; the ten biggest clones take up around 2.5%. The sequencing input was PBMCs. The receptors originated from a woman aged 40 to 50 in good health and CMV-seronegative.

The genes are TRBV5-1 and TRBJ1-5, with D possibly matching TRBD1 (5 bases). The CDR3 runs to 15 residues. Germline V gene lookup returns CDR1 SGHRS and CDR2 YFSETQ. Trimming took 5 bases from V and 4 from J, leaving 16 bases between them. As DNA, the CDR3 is TGCGCCAGCAGTCTGGGGGGTGCGACAAATCAGCCCCAGCATTTT. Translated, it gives CASSLGGATNQPQHF.

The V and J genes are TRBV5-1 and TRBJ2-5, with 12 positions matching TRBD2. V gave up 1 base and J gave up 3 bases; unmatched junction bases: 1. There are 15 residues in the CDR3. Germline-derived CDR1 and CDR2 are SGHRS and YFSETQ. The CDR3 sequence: CASSLSSGGEETQYF. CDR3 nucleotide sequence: TGCGCCAGCAGCTTGTCTAGCGGGGGGGAAGAGACCCAGTACTTC.

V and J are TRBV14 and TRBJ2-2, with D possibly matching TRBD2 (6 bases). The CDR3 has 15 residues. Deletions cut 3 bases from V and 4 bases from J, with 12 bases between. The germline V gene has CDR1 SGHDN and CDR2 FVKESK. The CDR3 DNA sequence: TGTGCCAGCAGCCAGGCGACTAGGGGCACCGGGGAGCTGTTTTTT. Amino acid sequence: CASSQATRGTGELFF.

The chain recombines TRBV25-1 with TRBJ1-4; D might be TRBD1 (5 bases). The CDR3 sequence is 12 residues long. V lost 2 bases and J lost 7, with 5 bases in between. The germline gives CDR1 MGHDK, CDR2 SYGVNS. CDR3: CASSERGEKLFF. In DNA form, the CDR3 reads TGTGCCAGCAGTGAAAGGGGTGAAAAACTGTTTTTT.

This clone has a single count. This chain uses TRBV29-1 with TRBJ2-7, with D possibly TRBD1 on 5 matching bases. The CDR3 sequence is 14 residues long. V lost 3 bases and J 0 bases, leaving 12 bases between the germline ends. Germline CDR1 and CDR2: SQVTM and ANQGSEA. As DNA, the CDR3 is TGCAGCGTTGATGTTAGGGGCACCTCCTACGAGCAGTACTTC. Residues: CSVDVRGTSYEQYF.